There are many counts of the clone carrying this TCR beta chain. Antigen specificity is unknown. This specimen comes from a study of Graves' ophthalmopathy and Graves' hyperthyroidism. As for the study in general: Untreated patients at initial diagnosis provided peripheral blood. Study-level points and caveats: Most expanded clonotypes in thyroid above 0.001 frequency also showed up in blood.

The germline V gene has CDR1 SGHTA and CDR2 FQGNSA. The CDR3 runs to 16 residues. With 1 base removed from V and 0 bases from J, the gap between germline ends came to 7 bases. In donors with ophthalmopathy, activity was moderate-to-severe, with CAS ≥3, NOSPECS ≥4 and duration under 3 months. Each diagnosis was determined on the basis of clinical symptoms, serum thyroxine, TRAb, thyroid ultrasound and orbital computed tomography. Amplification targeted the TCR beta CDR3 regions, with RNA transcripts as the source material. RT-PCR in the first round used HTBI primers; a second-round multiplex PCR followed. One entry per CDR3 protein, called by TCRdb with MiXCR from the multiplex PCR reads. The sample gives under 60,000 distinct CDR3 sequences, approximately 47% of which show up once; over 3.5% is in the top ten.

The receptor comes from an adult woman with Graves' ophthalmopathy. Sequenced material: peripheral blood. The chain combines TRBV7-2 with TRBJ2-6; D gene ambiguous. CDR3 in DNA: TGTGCCAGCAGCTTAGGAGTTAGCTCTGGGGCCAACGTCCTGACTTTC. It yields the protein CASSLGVSSGANVLTF. Full variable domain (missing parts from reference TRBV7-2 and TRBJ2-6): GAGVSQSPSNKVTEKGKDVELRCDPISGHTALYWYRQSLGQGLEFLIYFQGNSAPDKSGLPSDRFSAERTGGSVSTLTIQRTQQEDSAVYLCASSLGVSSGANVLTFGAGSRLTVL.